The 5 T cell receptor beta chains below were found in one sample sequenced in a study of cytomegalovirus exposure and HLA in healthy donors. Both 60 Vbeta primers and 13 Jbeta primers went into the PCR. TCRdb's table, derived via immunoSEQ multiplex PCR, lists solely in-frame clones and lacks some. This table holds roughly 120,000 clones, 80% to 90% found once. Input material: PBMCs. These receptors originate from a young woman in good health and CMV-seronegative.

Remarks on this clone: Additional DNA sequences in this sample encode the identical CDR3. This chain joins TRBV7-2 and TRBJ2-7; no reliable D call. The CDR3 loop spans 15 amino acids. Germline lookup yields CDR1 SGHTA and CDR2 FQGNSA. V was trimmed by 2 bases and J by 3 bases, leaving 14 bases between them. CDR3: CASSLTISVGYEQYF. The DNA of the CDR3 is TGTGCCAGCAGCTTAACTATTTCGGTGGGCTACGAGCAGTACTTC.

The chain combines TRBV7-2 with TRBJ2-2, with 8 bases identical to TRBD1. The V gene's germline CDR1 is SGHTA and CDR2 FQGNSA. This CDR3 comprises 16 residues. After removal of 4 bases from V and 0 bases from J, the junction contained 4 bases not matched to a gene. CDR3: CASSSQGAANTGELFF. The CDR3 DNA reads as TGTGCCAGCAGCTCCCAGGGGGCCGCGAACACCGGGGAGCTGTTTTTT. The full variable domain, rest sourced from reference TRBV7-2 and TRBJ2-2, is GAGVSQSPSNKVTEKGKDVELRCDPISGHTALYWYRQSLGQGLEFLIYFQGNSAPDKSGLPSDRFSAERTGGSVSTLTIQRTQQEDSAVYLCASSSQGAANTGELFFGEGSRLTVL.

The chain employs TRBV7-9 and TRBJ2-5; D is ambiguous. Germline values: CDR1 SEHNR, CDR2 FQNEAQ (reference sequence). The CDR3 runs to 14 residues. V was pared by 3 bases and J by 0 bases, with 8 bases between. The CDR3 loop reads CASSLAAYQETQYF. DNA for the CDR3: TGTGCCAGCAGCTTGGCAGCGTACCAAGAGACCCAGTACTTC. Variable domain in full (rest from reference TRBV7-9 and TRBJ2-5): DTGVSQNPRHKITKRGQNVTFRCDPISEHNRLYWYRQTLGQGPEFLTYFQNEAQLEKSRLLSDRFSAERPKGSFSTLEIQRTEQGDSAMYLCASSLAAYQETQYFGPGTRLLVL.

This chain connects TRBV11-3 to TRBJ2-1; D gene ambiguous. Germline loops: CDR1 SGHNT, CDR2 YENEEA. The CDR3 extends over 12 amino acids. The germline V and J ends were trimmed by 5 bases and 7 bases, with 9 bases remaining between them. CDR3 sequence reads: CASSLVVNEQFF. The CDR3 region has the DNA TGTGCCAGCAGCCTCGTCGTGAATGAGCAGTTCTTC. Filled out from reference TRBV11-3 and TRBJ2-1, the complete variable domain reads EAGVVQSPRYKIIEKKQPVAFWCNPISGHNTLYWYLQNLGQGPELLIRYENEEAVDDSQLPKDRFSAERLKGVDSTLKIQPAELGDSAVYLCASSLVVNEQFFGPGTRLTVL.

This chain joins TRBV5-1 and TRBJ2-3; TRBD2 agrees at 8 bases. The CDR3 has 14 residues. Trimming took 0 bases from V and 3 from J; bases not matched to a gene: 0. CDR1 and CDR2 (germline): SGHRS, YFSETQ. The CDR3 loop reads CASSLGLATDTQYF. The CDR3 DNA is TGCGCCAGCAGCTTGGGACTAGCGACAGATACGCAGTATTTT.